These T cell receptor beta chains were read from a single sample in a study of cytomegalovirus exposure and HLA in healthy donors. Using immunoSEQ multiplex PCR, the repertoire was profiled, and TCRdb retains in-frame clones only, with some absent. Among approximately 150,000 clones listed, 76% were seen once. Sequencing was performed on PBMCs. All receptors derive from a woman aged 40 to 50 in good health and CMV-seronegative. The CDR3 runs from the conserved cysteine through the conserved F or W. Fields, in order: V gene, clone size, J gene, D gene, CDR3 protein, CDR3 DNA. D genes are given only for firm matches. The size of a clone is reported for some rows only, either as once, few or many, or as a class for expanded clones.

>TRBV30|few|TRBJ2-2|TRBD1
CAEDRGAANTGELFF
TGTGCTGAGGACAGGGGAGCCGCGAACACCGGGGAGCTGTTTTTT
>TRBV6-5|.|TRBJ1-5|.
CASGDPGGGQPQHF
TGTGCCAGCGGCGACCCGGGGGGTGGACAGCCCCAGCATTTT
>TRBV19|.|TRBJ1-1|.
CATRQNEAFF
TGTGCCACCAGACAGAATGAAGCTTTCTTT
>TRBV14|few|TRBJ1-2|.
CASSQIGLLDYGYTF
TGTGCCAGCAGCCAAATCGGACTCTTGGACTATGGCTACACCTTC
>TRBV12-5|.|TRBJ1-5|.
CASGLNPGGYSNQPQHF
TGTGCTAGTGGTTTGAACCCGGGAGGGTATAGCAATCAGCCCCAGCATTTT
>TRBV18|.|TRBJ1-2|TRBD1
CASSQGRGQAYGYTF
TGTGCCAGCTCACAGGGCCGTGGACAGGCCTATGGCTACACCTTC
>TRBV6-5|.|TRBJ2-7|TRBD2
CASSPYSGRIYEQYF
TGTGCCAGCAGCCCTTATAGCGGGAGGATTTACGAGCAGTACTTC
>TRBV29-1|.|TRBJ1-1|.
CSVTQGEAFF
TGCAGCGTCACACAGGGTGAAGCTTTCTTT
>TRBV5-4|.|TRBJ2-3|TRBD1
CASSPGQGVYF
TGTGCCAGCAGCCCAGGACAGGGCGTGTATTTT
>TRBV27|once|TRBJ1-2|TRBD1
CASRPTGFYGYTF
TGTGCCAGCAGGCCGACAGGGTTCTATGGCTACACCTTC
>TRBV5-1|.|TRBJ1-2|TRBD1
CASSSTGGAYGYTF
TGCGCCAGCAGCTCTACAGGGGGCGCATATGGCTACACCTTC
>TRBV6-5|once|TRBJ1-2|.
CASTTTEGYYGYTF
TGTGCCAGCACCACCACCGAGGGTTACTATGGCTACACCTTC
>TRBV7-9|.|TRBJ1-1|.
CASSLDFGVIGEAFF
TGTGCCAGCAGCTTAGATTTCGGGGTTATAGGAGAAGCTTTCTTT
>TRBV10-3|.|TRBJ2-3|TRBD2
CAITGTSGGGTQYF
TGTGCCATCACCGGGACTAGCGGGGGAGGTACGCAGTATTTT
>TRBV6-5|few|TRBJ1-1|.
CASSYSNRMNTEAFF
TGTGCCAGCAGTTACTCGAACAGGATGAACACTGAAGCTTTCTTT
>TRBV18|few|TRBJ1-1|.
CASSPMDREAFF
TGTGCCAGCTCACCAATGGACAGAGAAGCTTTCTTT
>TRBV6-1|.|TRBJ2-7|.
CASSERARGRGEQYF
TGTGCCAGCAGTGAGCGGGCGAGGGGGAGAGGCGAGCAGTACTTC
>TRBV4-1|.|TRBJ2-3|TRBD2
CASSQGGLAGTDTQYF
TGCGCCAGCAGCCAAGGGGGACTAGCGGGCACAGATACGCAGTATTTT
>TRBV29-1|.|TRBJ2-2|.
CSVIGASNTGELFF
TGCAGCGTTATAGGGGCCTCGAACACCGGGGAGCTGTTTTTT
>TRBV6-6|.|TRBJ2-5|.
CASSYMQGGKETQYF
TGTGCCAGCAGTTACATGCAGGGTGGGAAAGAGACCCAGTACTTC
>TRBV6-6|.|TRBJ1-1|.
CASRIQVNTEAFF
TGTGCCAGCAGGATACAAGTGAACACTGAAGCTTTCTTT
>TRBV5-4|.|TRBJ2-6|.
CASSLGQTNSGANVLTF
TGTGCCAGCAGCTTGGGACAAACGAACTCTGGGGCCAACGTCCTGACTTTC
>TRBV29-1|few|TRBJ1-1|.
CSVTGRFTEAFF
TGCAGCGTGACAGGTCGGTTCACTGAAGCTTTCTTT
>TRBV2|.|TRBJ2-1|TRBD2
CASSDGLAGGSYNEQFF
TGTGCCAGCAGTGATGGGCTAGCGGGGGGCTCTTACAATGAGCAGTTCTTC
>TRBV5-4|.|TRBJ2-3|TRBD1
CASSWGQGASNTQYF
TGTGCCAGCAGCTGGGGACAGGGGGCGTCTAATACGCAGTATTTT
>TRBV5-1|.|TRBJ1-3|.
CASSVSGTPISGNTIYF
TGCGCCAGCAGCGTCTCAGGGACACCAATCTCTGGAAACACCATATATTTT
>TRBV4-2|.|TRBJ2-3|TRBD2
CASSRNLAGGSTDTQYF
TGTGCCAGCAGCCGAAACTTAGCGGGGGGGAGCACAGATACGCAGTATTTT
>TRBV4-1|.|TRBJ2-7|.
CASQSVASPPYEQYF
TGCGCCAGTCAGTCGGTGGCTAGCCCACCCTACGAGCAGTACTTC
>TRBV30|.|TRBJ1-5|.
CAWSQGSVPQHF
TGTGCCTGGAGCCAGGGATCAGTACCCCAGCATTTT
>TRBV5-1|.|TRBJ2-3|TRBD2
CASSFSGRTIDTQYF
TGCGCCAGCAGCTTTAGCGGGAGAACGATTGATACGCAGTATTTT
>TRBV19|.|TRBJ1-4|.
CASTYLGATNEKLFF
TGTGCCAGTACCTACTTGGGCGCAACTAATGAAAAACTGTTTTTT
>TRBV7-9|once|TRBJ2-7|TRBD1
CASSYIVGDRAYEQYF
TGTGCCAGCAGCTATATAGTCGGGGACAGGGCCTACGAGCAGTACTTC
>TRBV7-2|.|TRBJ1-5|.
CASSSWAGDQPQHF
TGTGCCAGCAGCTCCTGGGCAGGCGATCAGCCCCAGCATTTT
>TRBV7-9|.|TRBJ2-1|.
CASSRRASSASSYNEQFF
TGTGCCAGCAGCCGCCGGGCTTCTAGCGCTAGCTCCTACAATGAGCAGTTCTTC
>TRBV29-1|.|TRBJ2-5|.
CSVESGGVQETQYF
TGCAGCGTTGAAAGTGGAGGGGTCCAAGAGACCCAGTACTTC
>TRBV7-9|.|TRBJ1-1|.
CASSWGLGGTEAFF
TGTGCCAGCAGCTGGGGCCTAGGGGGAACTGAAGCTTTCTTT
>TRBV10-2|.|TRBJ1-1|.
CASRSEDEAFF
TGCGCCAGCAGGAGCGAGGATGAAGCTTTCTTT
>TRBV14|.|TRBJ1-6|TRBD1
CASSPWDSFNSPLHF
TGTGCCAGCAGCCCATGGGACAGTTTCAATTCACCCCTCCACTTT
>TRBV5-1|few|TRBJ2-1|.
CASSLVKGPYNEQFF
TGCGCCAGCAGCTTGGTAAAGGGGCCGTACAATGAGCAGTTCTTC
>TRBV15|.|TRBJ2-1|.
CATSRPGQEQFF
TGTGCCACCAGCAGACCCGGACAGGAGCAGTTCTTC
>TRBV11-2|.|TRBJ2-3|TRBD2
CASSPRGSADTQYF
TGTGCCAGCAGCCCACGCGGGAGCGCAGATACGCAGTATTTT
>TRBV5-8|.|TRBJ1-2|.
CASSSLSRVQGGYTF
TGTGCCAGCAGCTCACTATCCAGGGTCCAAGGTGGCTACACCTTC
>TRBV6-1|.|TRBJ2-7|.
CASSPTGSGYEQYF
TGTGCCAGCAGTCCCACAGGGTCGGGGTACGAGCAGTACTTC
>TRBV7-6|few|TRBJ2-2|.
CASSFLVGEGTGELFF
TGTGCCAGCAGCTTTCTTGTAGGGGAAGGGACCGGGGAGCTGTTTTTT
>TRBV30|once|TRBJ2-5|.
CAWSSSMSGTQYF
TGTGCCTGGAGTTCCTCCATGAGCGGGACCCAGTACTTC